Presented here are 18 T cell receptor beta chains from one specimen sequenced in a study of blood T cell repertoires in COVID-19. The table came from immunoSEQ multiplex PCR; TCRdb's copy has only in-frame clones and leaves some out. The sample lists over 60,000 clones, around three quarters seen once, with 9% to 10% in the top ten. The source material was peripheral blood. The receptors shown here come from a human donor in a cohort sampled during active COVID-19.

V usage is TRBV4-3 and J usage is TRBJ2-2, with 12 bases matching TRBD2. In germline, CDR1 is LGHNA, CDR2 YSLEER. V lost 0 bases, J lost 1 base, and 0 bases stayed unmatched. This CDR3 comprises 17 residues. In nucleotides, the CDR3 is TGCGCCAGCAGCCAAGAGACTAGCGGGGGGAACACCGGGGAGCTGTTTTTT. Amino acids: CASSQETSGGNTGELFF.

This clone was counted between two and nine times. The chain combines TRBV2 with TRBJ2-7; 9 bases map to TRBD1. V was clipped by 4 bases and J by 5 bases; unmatched bases: 9. Germline-derived CDR1 and CDR2 are SNHLY and FYNNEI. The CDR3 loop spans 15 amino acids. CDR3 sequence reads: CASSGPETGGHEQYF. CDR3 sequence (DNA): TGTGCCAGCAGTGGTCCCGAGACAGGGGGACACGAGCAGTACTTC.

The chain couples TRBV6-2 or TRBV6-3 to TRBJ2-7; 8 bases align to TRBD2. J gave up 7 bases and V 6 bases, and 14 bases lay outside the gene matches. Germline CDR1 and CDR2: MNHEY and SVGEGT. This CDR3 spans 15 amino acids. CDR3 residues: CASSDTSGRLGEQYF. For the CDR3, the DNA is TGTGCCAGCAGCGACACTAGCGGTCGCCTTGGGGAGCAGTACTTC.

This sequence joins TRBV30 and TRBJ1-3; D may be TRBD1 (6 bases). The V end was cut by 0 bases, the J end by 4 bases, with 16 bases between. Germline V gene data show CDR1 as GTSNPN and CDR2 as SVGIG (reference sequence). This CDR3 is 16 amino acids long. The CDR3 bases are TGTGCCTGGAGTGTCTACGGACGGGGGGCCGGAAACACCATATATTTT. Protein: CAWSVYGRGAGNTIYF.

This clone is a singleton in its sample. The V gene is TRBV4-2, the J gene TRBJ2-6, with D tentatively TRBD1 (6 bases). The germline V and J ends were trimmed by 0 bases and 0 bases, with 12 bases remaining between them. Germline V CDR1 and CDR2: LGHNA, YNFKEQ. The CDR3 spans 18 residues. The CDR3 DNA reads TGTGCCAGCAGCCAAGATCGCACAGGGACCTCTGGGGCCAACGTCCTGACTTTC. This sequence encodes CASSQDRTGTSGANVLTF.

CDR3 loop: CASRTSRGPQHF. In DNA form, the CDR3 reads TGTGCCAGCAGGACGAGCCGGGGGCCCCAGCATTTT. This chain links TRBV6-5 with TRBJ1-5, with D unclear. The CDR3 extends over 12 amino acids. The V and J ends lost 6 bases and 9 bases respectively, with 12 bases between them. Looked up from germline, CDR1 is MNHEY and CDR2 is SVGAGI.

This chain connects TRBV6-5 to TRBJ2-3; possibly TRBD2 for D (5 bases). CDR1 and CDR2 (germline): MNHEY, SVGAGI. This CDR3 is 15 amino acids long. V was trimmed by 8 bases and J by 0 bases, leaving 15 bases between them. The DNA of the CDR3 is TGTGCCAGCGCCCCCGACCGGACTAGCACAGATACGCAGTATTTT. Residues: CASAPDRTSTDTQYF.

This clone was seen a few times. The chain uses TRBV5-1 and TRBJ2-5; 11 bases are a match to TRBD2. Germline lookup yields CDR1 SGHRS and CDR2 YFSETQ. This CDR3 is 15 amino acids long. V dropped 7 bases and J dropped 5; count of bases not matched to a gene: 10. For the CDR3, the DNA is TGCGCCAGCTTTACCGGGACTAGCGGTTGGGAGACCCAGTACTTC. This gives the protein CASFTGTSGWETQYF.

The V gene is TRBV19, the J gene TRBJ2-7; D is undetermined. Germline-derived CDR1 and CDR2 are LNHDA and SQIVND (reference sequence). Trimming stripped 2 bases from V and 4 bases from J, with 6 bases between. CDR3 length: 12 residues. The CDR3 nucleotides are TGTGCCAGTAGTATACCGGGTTACGAGCAGTACTTC. The encoded protein is CASSIPGYEQYF.

This clone was recorded a few times. V usage is TRBV21-1 and J usage is TRBJ1-1; TRBD1 is the table's D call and was not checked against the DNA. TRBV21-1 is a listed pseudogene. This CDR3 spans 19 amino acids. CDR3 protein: CASSKTGDGTGQGDTEAFF. CDR3 sequence (DNA): TGTGCCAGCAGCAAAACCGGCGACGGAACGGGACAGGGGGACACTGAAGCTTTCTTT.

V usage is TRBV5-4 and J usage is TRBJ2-5; 8 positions match TRBD2. Germline V gene lookup returns CDR1 SGHNT and CDR2 YYREEE (reference sequence). Germline trimming cut 4 bases from V and 3 bases from J; bases unmatched to any gene: 8. This CDR3 spans 15 amino acids. CDR3 protein: CASSMGLDHKETQYF. In DNA, the CDR3 is TGTGCCAGCAGCATGGGACTAGATCACAAAGAGACCCAGTACTTC.

The CDR3 DNA follows: TGTGCCAGCAGTTTAGGTCCCAGATACACTGAAGCTTTCTTT. This gives the protein CASSLGPRYTEAFF. This sequence joins TRBV28 and TRBJ1-1; unclear D gene. The germline V gene has CDR1 MDHEN and CDR2 SYDVKM. Trimming removed 2 bases from V and 3 bases from J, with 10 bases in between. The CDR3 loop spans 14 amino acids. Combining the CDR3 with reference TRBV28 and TRBJ1-1 gives the whole variable domain DVKVTQSSRYLVKRTGEKVFLECVQDMDHENMFWYRQDPGLGLRLIYFSYDVKMKEKGDIPEGYSVSREKKERFSLILESASTNQTSMYLCASSLGPRYTEAFFGQGTRLTVV.

This rearrangement joins TRBV7-2 to TRBJ2-5, with 10 positions matching TRBD1. Germline V gives CDR1 SGHTA, CDR2 FQGNSA. The CDR3 is 15 residues long. Unmatched junction bases numbered 9, after V lost 4 bases and J lost 7 bases. CDR3 in amino acids: CASSSGQGVTGTQYF. Written as DNA, the CDR3 is TGTGCCAGCAGCTCAGGACAGGGGGTAACGGGGACCCAGTACTTC. The full variable domain, its missing parts supplied by reference TRBV7-2 and TRBJ2-5, is GAGVSQSPSNKVTEKGKDVELRCDPISGHTALYWYRQSLGQGLEFLIYFQGNSAPDKSGLPSDRFSAERTGGSVSTLTIQRTQQEDSAVYLCASSSGQGVTGTQYFGPGTRLLVL.

A single count supports this clone. The chain carries TRBV7-2 and TRBJ2-7; 12 bases agree with TRBD2. Germline trimming cut 3 bases from V and 1 base from J; bases unmatched to any gene: 7. CDR1 is SGHTA, CDR2 FQGNSA, per germline. The CDR3 contains 17 residues. Written as DNA, the CDR3 is TGTGCCAGCAGCTTTGGACTAGCGGGAATTAGGTCCTACGAGCAGTACTTC. Translation gives CASSFGLAGIRSYEQYF.

The gene calls are TRBV6-2 or TRBV6-3 and TRBJ1-4; D remains unclear. Germline V gene lookup returns CDR1 MNHEY and CDR2 SVGEGT. V dropped 2 bases and J dropped 8 bases, with 15 bases sitting between them. The CDR3 runs to 15 residues. The CDR3: CASSYAPRIGEKLFF. The CDR3 nucleotides read TGTGCCAGCAGTTACGCGCCCAGGATTGGCGAAAAACTGTTTTTT.

The V and J genes are TRBV5-1 and TRBJ1-3; possible D gene TRBD1, 6 bases. The CDR3 is 16 residues long. Germline V gene lookup returns CDR1 SGHRS and CDR2 YFSETQ. Trimming pared 2 bases from V and 0 bases from J, leaving 12 bases between. The CDR3 region has the DNA TGCGCCAGCAGCTTTTCAGGGACAAACTCTGGAAACACCATATATTTT. This gives the protein CASSFSGTNSGNTIYF. The entire variable domain, with the rest obtained from reference TRBV5-1 and TRBJ1-3, is as follows: KAGVTQTPRYLIKTRGQQVTLSCSPISGHRSVSWYQQTPGQGLQFLFEYFSETQRNKGNFPGRFSGRQFSNSRSEMNVSTLELGDSALYLCASSFSGTNSGNTIYFGEGSWLTVV.

The J gene is TRBJ1-5, the V gene TRBV19; 8 bases are shared with TRBD1. The junction had 8 bases not matched to a gene; V was cut back by 6 bases and J by 7 bases. Germline assignment: CDR1 LNHDA and CDR2 SQIVND (reference sequence). The CDR3 covers 14 residues. CDR3: CASSQTGARQPQHF. DNA of the CDR3: TGTGCCAGTAGCCAGACAGGGGCGCGGCAGCCCCAGCATTTT.

This chain joins TRBV3-1 (or the pseudogene TRBV3-2) and TRBJ2-2; 10 bases line up with TRBD1. The germline gives CDR1 LGHDT, CDR2 YNNKEL (reference sequence). The V gene end was trimmed by 0 bases and the J gene end by 5 bases; junction bases not matched to a gene: 12. This CDR3 spans 19 amino acids. The chain's CDR3 is CASSQDLVGTGVDTGELFF. The CDR3 DNA follows: TGTGCCAGCAGCCAAGATCTGGTCGGGACAGGGGTCGATACCGGGGAGCTGTTTTTT.